This T cell receptor (beta chain) is drawn from a study of CD8 T cells in Susac syndrome. RNA, at roughly 0.45 to 1 ug, was reverse transcribed with random hexamers. TCRdb re-called the immunoSEQ multiplex PCR reads with MiXCR, one entry per CDR3 protein. The repertoire holds some 150,000 distinct CDR3 sequences, 95% seen once, with under 0.15% in the top ten. This CDR3 region has 15 residues. V dropped 8 bases and J dropped 2; count of bases not matched to a gene: 8. Sequencing of TCR beta covered CD8+ and CD4+ T cells obtained from blood. The patients who served as multiple sclerosis controls were treatment-naive and had stable or active relapsing-remitting disease that fulfilled the revised McDonald criteria. TEMRA cells were FACS-enriched and CD8+ and CD4+ T cells negatively isolated.

This chain uses TRBV12-3 or TRBV12-4 with TRBJ1-5; 8 bases align to TRBD1. The receptor was isolated from a human donor with multiple sclerosis. Sequencing was done on a sample of CD8+ T cells from PBMCs. CDR3 residues: CASAGQGVRNQPQHF. CDR3 nucleotide sequence: TGTGCCAGCGCAGGACAGGGTGTACGCAATCAGCCCCAGCATTTT.